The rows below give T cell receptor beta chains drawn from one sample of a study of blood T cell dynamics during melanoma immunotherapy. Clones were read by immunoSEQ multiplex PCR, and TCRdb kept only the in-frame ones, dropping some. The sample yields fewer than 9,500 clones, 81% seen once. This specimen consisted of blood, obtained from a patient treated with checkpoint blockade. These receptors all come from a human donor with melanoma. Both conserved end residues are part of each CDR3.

CASSPTGGKTEAFF,TRBJ1-1,TRBV10-2
CASSQVGPYGYTF,TRBJ1-2,TRBV14
CASSIGLINEQFF,TRBJ2-1,TRBV19
CASSPDNYEQYF,TRBJ2-7,TRBV5-4
CASSLGPRGGSYNSPLHF,TRBJ1-6,TRBV7-2
CASSLQGLGGNEKLFF,TRBJ1-4,TRBV7-8
CASSELSGFQPQHF,TRBJ1-5,TRBV6-1
CASSLELAGVYGYTF,TRBJ1-2,TRBV11-2
CASSFIDTGGSTQYF,TRBJ2-3,TRBV7-7
CASSFWGEANYGYTF,TRBJ1-2,TRBV28
CASSHPGQGDSPLHF,TRBJ1-6,TRBV4-2
CASSLGRGTELFF,TRBJ2-2,TRBV7-8
CASSPQWMMADEKLFF,TRBJ1-4,TRBV18
CASSRQQPNTGELFF,TRBJ2-2,TRBV4-1
CASSSGFVTGSTGELFF,TRBJ2-2,TRBV7-9
CASRHGLAGSYEQYF,TRBJ2-7,TRBV4-1
CASTYVDRGLPSSYNEQFF,TRBJ2-1,TRBV13
CASSPASSETQYF,TRBJ2-5,TRBV18
CASRMWAYEQYF,TRBJ2-7,TRBV6-1
CASGLTGGTEAFF,TRBJ1-1,TRBV6-5
CASSFEIGQGYYEQYF,TRBJ2-7,TRBV5-1
CASRPTGGWQPQHF,TRBJ1-5,TRBV10-2
CASSVFPGHYNSPLHF,TRBJ1-6,TRBV7-2
CSVEDGAGGSNEQYF,TRBJ2-7,TRBV29-1
CASTRDLRNTEAFF,TRBJ1-1,TRBV6-6
CASSLDTNYGYTF,TRBJ1-2,TRBV5-1
CASIYGGEVHYEQYF,TRBJ2-7,TRBV25-1
CASSSGPNYEQYF,-,TRBV7-6
CASSVRAGAENNSPLHF,TRBJ1-6,TRBV9
CASSQETGGKGTGNTIYF,TRBJ1-3,TRBV4-2
CASSITGNSYEQYF,TRBJ2-7,TRBV19
CASSRSAGGRETQYF,TRBJ2-5,TRBV14
CASGLVRIQETQYF,TRBJ2-5,TRBV12-5
CASSLPGASYEQYF,TRBJ2-7,TRBV18
CASSQEDPGQANSPLHF,TRBJ1-6,TRBV4-2
CASSWARGDGNQPQHF,TRBJ1-5,TRBV7-2
CASSRDRAYEQFF,TRBJ2-1,TRBV5-6
CASSQGQGLNQPQHF,TRBJ1-5,TRBV7-2
CASSQDSLLDTQYF,TRBJ2-3,TRBV4-1
CSARAQTEQYF,TRBJ2-7,TRBV20-1
CASSFTPGEQYF,TRBJ2-7,TRBV5-4
CASSQDLRDRALF,TRBJ2-7,TRBV14
CASSPGDRVNYEQYF,TRBJ2-7,TRBV7-8
CASDETVHNSPLHF,TRBJ1-6,TRBV10-2
CASSPTPGQAYEQYF,TRBJ2-7,TRBV27
CASSLAQIPDTGELFF,TRBJ2-2,TRBV5-1
CASSPQRVSGANVLTF,TRBJ2-6,TRBV18
CASSLQLNYGYTF,TRBJ1-2,TRBV7-9
CASSVEGTYLYEQYF,TRBJ2-7,TRBV9